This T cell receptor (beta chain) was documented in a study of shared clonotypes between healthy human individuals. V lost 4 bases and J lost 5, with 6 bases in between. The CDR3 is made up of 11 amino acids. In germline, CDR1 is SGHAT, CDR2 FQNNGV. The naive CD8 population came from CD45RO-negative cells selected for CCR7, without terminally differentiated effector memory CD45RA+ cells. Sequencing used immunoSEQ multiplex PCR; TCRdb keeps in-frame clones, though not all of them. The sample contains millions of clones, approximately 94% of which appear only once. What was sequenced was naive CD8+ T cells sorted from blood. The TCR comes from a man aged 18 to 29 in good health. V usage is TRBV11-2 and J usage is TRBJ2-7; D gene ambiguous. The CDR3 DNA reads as TGTGCCAGCAGCTCAGCCCACGAGCAGTACTTC. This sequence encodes CASSSAHEQYF.